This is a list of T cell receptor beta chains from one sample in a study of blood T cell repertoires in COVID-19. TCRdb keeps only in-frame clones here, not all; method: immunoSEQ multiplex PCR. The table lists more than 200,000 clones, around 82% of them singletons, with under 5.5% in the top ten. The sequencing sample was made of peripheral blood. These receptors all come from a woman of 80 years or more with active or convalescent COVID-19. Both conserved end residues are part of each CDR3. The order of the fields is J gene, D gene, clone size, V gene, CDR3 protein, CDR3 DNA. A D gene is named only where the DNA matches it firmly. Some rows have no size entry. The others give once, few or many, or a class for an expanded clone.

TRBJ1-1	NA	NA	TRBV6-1	CASSEGGLKAEAFF	TGTGCCAGCAGTGAAGGAGGCCTTAAGGCTGAAGCTTTCTTT
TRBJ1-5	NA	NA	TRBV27	CASSLTRFGQPQHF	TGTGCCAGCAGTTTAACGCGTTTTGGTCAGCCCCAGCATTTT
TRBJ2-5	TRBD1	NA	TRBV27	CASSFTGQGRETQYF	TGTGCCAGCAGTTTTACTGGACAGGGGAGGGAGACCCAGTACTTC
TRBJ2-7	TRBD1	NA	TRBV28	CASSPSGQGYEQYF	TGTGCCAGCAGTCCATCCGGACAGGGCTACGAGCAGTACTTC
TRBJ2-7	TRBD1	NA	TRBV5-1	CASSEQGASLAYEQYF	TGCGCCAGCAGCGAACAGGGGGCTTCACTGGCCTACGAGCAGTACTTC
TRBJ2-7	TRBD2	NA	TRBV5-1	CASSPKVAGGRTYEQYF	TGCGCCAGCAGCCCTAAAGTAGCGGGAGGTAGGACCTACGAGCAGTACTTC
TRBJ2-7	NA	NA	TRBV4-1	CASSQFGRVRNEQYF	TGCGCCAGCAGCCAATTTGGGCGAGTGCGTAACGAGCAGTACTTC
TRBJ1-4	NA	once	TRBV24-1	CATSDFGGKLFF	TGTGCCACCAGTGATTTCGGTGGAAAACTGTTTTTT
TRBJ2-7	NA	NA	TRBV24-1	CATSVSGGYEQYF	TGTGCCACCAGTGTTTCAGGAGGGTACGAGCAGTACTTC
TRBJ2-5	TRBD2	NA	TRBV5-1	CASSPGRTRGGAGIGETQYF	TGCGCCAGCAGCCCGGGGCGGACTCGCGGGGGGGCCGGTATTGGGGAGACCCAGTACTTC
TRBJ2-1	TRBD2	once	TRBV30	CAWSARGRAQFF	TGTGCCTGGAGCGCCCGTGGGAGGGCGCAGTTCTTC
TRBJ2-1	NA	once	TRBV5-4	CASSLGGIASSNEQFF	TGTGCCAGCAGCTTGGGCGGCATCGCGTCTAGTAATGAGCAGTTCTTC
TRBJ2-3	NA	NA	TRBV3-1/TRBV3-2	CASSHGSSTDTQYF	TGTGCCAGCAGCCACGGGAGTAGCACAGATACGCAGTATTTT
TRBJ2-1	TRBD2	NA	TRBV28	CASGGRGSTMVSSYNEQFF	TGTGCCAGTGGCGGGAGAGGTTCCACCATGGTAAGCTCCTACAATGAGCAGTTCTTC
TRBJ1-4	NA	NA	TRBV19	CASSMGGKLFF	TGTGCCAGTAGTATGGGGGGAAAACTGTTTTTT
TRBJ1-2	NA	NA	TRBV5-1	CASSLELENYGYTF	TGCGCCAGCAGCTTGGAGCTCGAGAACTATGGCTACACCTTC
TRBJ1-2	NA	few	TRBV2	CASSQPPGGGYTF	TGTGCCAGCAGTCAACCCCCGGGTGGCGGCTACACCTTC
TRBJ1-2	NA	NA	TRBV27	CASGPLGGYTF	TGTGCCAGCGGTCCTCTCGGGGGCTACACCTTC
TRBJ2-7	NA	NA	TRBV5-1	CASSLGDKAYEQYF	TGCGCCAGCAGCTTGGGGGACAAAGCCTACGAGCAGTACTTC
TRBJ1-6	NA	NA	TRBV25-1	CASSDPARGNSPLHF	TGTGCCAGCAGTGACCCCGCCCGAGGGAATTCACCCCTCCACTTT
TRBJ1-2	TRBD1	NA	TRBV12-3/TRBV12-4	CASSRRTGADYTF	TGTGCCAGCAGTAGACGGACAGGGGCCGACTACACCTTC
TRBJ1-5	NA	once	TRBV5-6	CASSKRQPNQPQHF	TGTGCCAGCAGCAAGAGACAACCGAATCAGCCCCAGCATTTT
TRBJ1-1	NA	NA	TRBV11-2	CASSLMNTEAFF	TGTGCCAGCAGCCTTATGAACACTGAAGCTTTCTTT
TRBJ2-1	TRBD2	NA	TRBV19	CASTYRGTSGDNEQFF	TGTGCCAGTACCTATCGGGGGACTAGCGGGGACAATGAGCAGTTCTTC
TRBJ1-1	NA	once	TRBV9	CASSVGGQVNTEAFF	TGTGCCAGCAGCGTAGGGGGGCAGGTGAACACTGAAGCTTTCTTT
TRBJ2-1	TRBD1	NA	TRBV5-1	CASSLGGQPYYNEQFF	TGCGCCAGCAGCTTGGGGGGACAGCCCTACTACAATGAGCAGTTCTTC
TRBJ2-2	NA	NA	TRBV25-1	CASSESRGHTGELFF	TGTGCCAGCAGTGAATCAAGGGGCCACACCGGGGAGCTGTTTTTT
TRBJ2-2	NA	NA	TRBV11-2	CASSFEAGELFF	TGTGCCAGCAGCTTTGAGGCCGGGGAGCTGTTTTTT
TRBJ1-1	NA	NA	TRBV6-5	CASRTRGRGTEAFF	TGTGCCAGCAGAACCAGGGGTAGGGGCACTGAAGCTTTCTTT
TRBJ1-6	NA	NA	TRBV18	CASSQDSYSPLHF	TGTGCCAGCTCACAGGACAGTTACTCACCCCTCCACTTT
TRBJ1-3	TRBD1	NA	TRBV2	CASSEVTGGRNTIYF	TGTGCCAGCAGTGAAGTAACAGGGGGGAGAAACACCATATATTTT
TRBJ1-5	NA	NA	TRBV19	CASSIDRWSIQPQHF	TGTGCCAGTAGTATAGATCGGTGGAGCATACAGCCCCAGCATTTT
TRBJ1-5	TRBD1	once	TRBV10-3	CATGQESNQPQHF	TGTGCCACGGGACAGGAGAGCAATCAGCCCCAGCATTTT
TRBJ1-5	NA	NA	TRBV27	CASSLGHYSNQPQHF	TGTGCCAGCAGCCTTGGACATTATAGCAATCAGCCCCAGCATTTT
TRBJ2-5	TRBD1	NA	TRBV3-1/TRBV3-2	CATGQGAETQYF	TGTGCCACAGGACAGGGGGCTGAGACCCAGTACTTC
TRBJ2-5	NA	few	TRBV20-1	CIRQFRETQYF	TGCATAAGACAGTTTAGGGAGACCCAGTACTTC
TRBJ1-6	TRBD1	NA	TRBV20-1	CSASRGPLNNSPLHF	TGCAGTGCTAGTAGGGGGCCGTTGAATAATTCACCCCTCCACTTT
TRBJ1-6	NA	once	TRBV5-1	CASSLENRYSPLHF	TGCGCCAGCAGCTTGGAGAACCGGTATTCACCCCTCCACTTT
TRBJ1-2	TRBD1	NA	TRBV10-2	CASSVGDRGQNGYTF	TGCGCCAGCAGTGTTGGGGACAGGGGGCAGAATGGCTACACCTTC
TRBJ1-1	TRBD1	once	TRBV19	CASSSIQGNFAEAFF	TGTGCCAGTAGTTCGATACAGGGGAATTTCGCTGAAGCTTTCTTT
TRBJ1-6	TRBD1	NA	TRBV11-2	CASREQGGVNSPLHF	TGTGCCAGCAGAGAACAGGGGGGTGTGAATTCACCCCTCCACTTT